This TCR beta chain was documented in a study of OX40 agonist ivuxolimab in advanced cancers. The study, taken as a whole, reports: Expanded clones belonging to CD8+ T cells outnumbered, on average, those of CD4+. Low normalized clonal expansion also occurred in some nonresponding patients.

Comment on this clone: Its specificity is not known.

Libraries were prepared by immunoSEQ multiplex PCR; TCRdb keeps only in-frame clonotypes and omits some of them. The sample records about 66,000 clones, roughly nine tenths being singletons. The source was CD4+ or CD8+ T cells sorted from blood, collected in a trial of the OX40 agonist ivuxolimab. This TCR derives from an adult with an advanced solid tumor such as melanoma, head and neck, liver or kidney cancer.

The CDR3 spells CASSLKSGRAAREQYF. As DNA, the CDR3 is TGCGCCAGCAGCCTAAAAAGCGGTAGGGCAGCCCGCGAGCAGTACTTC. The chain links TRBV23-1 to TRBJ2-7, with D possibly TRBD2 on 5 matching bases. TRBV23-1 is an ORF; its function is uncertain. Trimming cost V 6 bases and J 6 bases, with 24 bases left between them. The CDR3 totals 16 residues.